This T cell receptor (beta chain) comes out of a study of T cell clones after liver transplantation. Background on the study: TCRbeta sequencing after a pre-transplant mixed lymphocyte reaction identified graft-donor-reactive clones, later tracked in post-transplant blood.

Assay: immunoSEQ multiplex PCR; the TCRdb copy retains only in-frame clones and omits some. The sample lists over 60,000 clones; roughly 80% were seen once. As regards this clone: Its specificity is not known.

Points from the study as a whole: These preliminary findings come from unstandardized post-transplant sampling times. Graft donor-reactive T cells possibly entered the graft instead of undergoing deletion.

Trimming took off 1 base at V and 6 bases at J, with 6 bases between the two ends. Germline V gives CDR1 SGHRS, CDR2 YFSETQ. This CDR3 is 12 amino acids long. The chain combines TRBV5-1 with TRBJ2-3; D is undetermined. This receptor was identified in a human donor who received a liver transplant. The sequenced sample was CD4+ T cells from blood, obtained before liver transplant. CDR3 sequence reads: CASSLTSDTQYF. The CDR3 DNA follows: TGCGCCAGCAGCTTGACCTCGGATACGCAGTATTTT.